The 24 T cell receptor beta chains presented below share a single source sample, sequenced in a study of blood T cells in healthy people across ages. A second about 7 to 12 cycle PCR used barcoded and J-beta primers. TCRdb re-derived calls from the 5' RACE reads in MiXCR, one entry per CDR3 protein. Among around 620,000 distinct CDR3 sequences listed, roughly 28% were seen once. What was sequenced was blood. The receptors derive from a woman in her 70s in good health.

This clonotype was detected only a few times. The chain links TRBV5-4 to TRBJ2-2, with D perhaps matching TRBD1 or TRBD2 (5 bases each). This CDR3 has 15 amino acids. V lost 4 bases and J lost 1, with 11 bases in between. CDR1 is SGHNT, CDR2 YYREEE, per germline (reference sequence). In DNA form, the CDR3 reads TGTGCCAGCAGCCGCCGGGACCTGAACACCGGGGAGCTGTTTTTT. Its translation is CASSRRDLNTGELFF.

The chain links TRBV5-1 to TRBJ2-5, with TRBD2 identical over 10 bases. In germline, CDR1 is SGHRS, CDR2 YFSETQ. This CDR3 region has 17 residues. Losses at the gene ends were 3 bases for V and 5 bases for J; bases not matched to a gene: 13. The CDR3 region is CASSSKREGFASETQYF. In DNA, the CDR3 is TGCGCCAGCAGCTCCAAGCGGGAGGGCTTTGCCTCGGAGACCCAGTACTTC.

The CDR3 region is CASSSYSAGSFTDTQYF. CDR3 in DNA: TGTGCCAGCAGCTCATATTCAGCGGGGAGTTTCACAGATACGCAGTATTTT. This sequence joins TRBV7-2 and TRBJ2-3; 7 bases align to TRBD2. The CDR3 is made up of 17 amino acids. Germline trimming cut 4 bases from V and 2 bases from J; bases unmatched to any gene: 12. Germline V lookup: CDR1 SGHTA, CDR2 FQGNSA. The complete variable domain, with remaining parts taken from reference TRBV7-2 and TRBJ2-3, reads GAGVSQSPSNKVTEKGKDVELRCDPISGHTALYWYRQSLGQGLEFLIYFQGNSAPDKSGLPSDRFSAERTGGSVSTLTIQRTQQEDSAVYLCASSSYSAGSFTDTQYFGPGTRLTVL.

This clonotype was seen a handful of times. The chain recombines TRBV5-1 with TRBJ2-3, with 12 bases lining up with TRBD1. The junction had 5 bases not matched to a gene; V was cut back by 4 bases and J by 5 bases. The CDR3 covers 15 residues. The germline gives CDR1 SGHRS, CDR2 YFSETQ. In nucleotides, the CDR3 is TGCGCCAGCAGCATGGGACAGGGGGCCGTAGATACGCAGTATTTT. Translation: CASSMGQGAVDTQYF.

This clonotype was seen at least ten times. The gene calls are TRBV29-1 and TRBJ2-1; TRBD2 might be the D (6 bases). With the DNA end fitting TRBJ2-7 better, the J assignment may be wrong. Germline V gene data show CDR1 as SQVTM and CDR2 as ANQGSEA. This CDR3 is 13 amino acids long. The CDR3 nucleotides read TGCAGCGCCTGGACCGGGAGAGGCGACGAGCAGTACTTC. Translating gives CSAWTGRGDEQYF.

Only a few counts were recorded for this clonotype. This chain connects TRBV7-9 to TRBJ2-5; 10 nucleotides align to TRBD2. J lost 3 bases, V lost 0 bases, and 4 bases had no gene match. The CDR3 has 16 residues. Germline V CDR1 and CDR2: SEHNR, FQNEAQ (reference sequence). The CDR3 is CASSLAGLAEKETQYF. The CDR3 bases are TGTGCCAGCAGCTTAGCTGGACTAGCGGAGAAAGAGACCCAGTACTTC.

CDR3 amino acids: CASSFRAGGTDTQYF. For the CDR3, the DNA is TGTGCCAGCAGTTTCCGGGCAGGGGGCACAGATACGCAGTATTTT. The chain is built from TRBV12-3 or TRBV12-4 and TRBJ2-3, with D possibly being TRBD1 (6 bases). Trimming removed 3 bases from V and 1 base from J, with 11 bases in between. CDR3 size: 15 residues.

This clonotype was seen only a few times. The CDR3 nucleotides are TGTGCCAGCAGCCTAAAAGAGTGGTCCCTCGGTTTTCAGCCCCAGCATTTT. Residues: CASSLKEWSLGFQPQHF. The genes are TRBV7-6 and TRBJ1-5, with unresolved D. The length of the CDR3 is 17 residues. The germline gives CDR1 SGHVS, CDR2 FNYEAQ. V was shortened by 5 bases and J by 6 bases, with 23 bases between the two germline ends.

The chain joins TRBV29-1 to TRBJ2-7; D remains unclear. CDR3 length: 12 amino acids. Trimming pared 3 bases from V and 5 bases from J, leaving 11 bases between. CDR1 is SQVTM and CDR2 is ANQGSEA in the germline V gene. This CDR3 is CSVDPGRDEQYF. The CDR3, as DNA: TGCAGCGTTGACCCAGGCCGGGACGAGCAGTACTTC.

A few counts support this clonotype. The chain carries TRBV20-1 and TRBJ2-4; D unresolved. Trimming pared 5 bases from V and 7 bases from J, leaving 24 bases between. Germline CDR1 reads DFQATT; CDR2 reads SNEGSKA (reference sequence). CDR3 length: 16 residues. As DNA, the CDR3 is TGCAGTGCTCCTCCTCGTTCGGGTCGGTATATGAACATTCAGTACTTC. This translates into CSAPPRSGRYMNIQYF.

As DNA, the CDR3 is TGCAGTGCTAGAGGGATATTGGCAGGGGGCTCAGATACGCAGTATTTT. Its protein product is CSARGILAGGSDTQYF. The rearrangement links TRBV20-1 to TRBJ2-3; TRBD1 agrees at 8 bases. V was clipped by 1 base and J by 4 bases; unmatched bases: 10. The CDR3 length is 16 residues. CDR1 and CDR2 from the germline V gene are DFQATT and SNEGSKA (reference sequence).

V usage is TRBV9 and J usage is TRBJ1-2; 8 positions match TRBD1. Germline V CDR1 and CDR2: SGDLS, YYNGEE. The trim removed 0 bases at V and 8 bases at J, leaving 9 bases unmatched. This CDR3 region has 15 residues. CDR3 protein: CASSVEHRGARGYTF. The CDR3 DNA follows: TGTGCCAGCAGCGTAGAGCACAGGGGGGCGCGCGGCTACACCTTC. Supplemented by reference TRBV9 and TRBJ1-2, the full variable domain reads DSGVTQTPKHLITATGQRVTLRCSPRSGDLSVYWYQQSLDQGLQFLIQYYNGEERAKGNILERFSAQQFPDLHSELNLSSLELGDSALYFCASSVEHRGARGYTFGSGTRLTVV.

This clonotype was detected only a few times. V usage is TRBV18 and J usage is TRBJ2-1, with no clear D. The CDR3 runs to 16 residues. Germline CDR1 and CDR2: KGHSH and LQKENI. Trimming removed 5 bases at V and 0 bases at J, with 14 bases between. In DNA, the CDR3 is TGTGCCAGCTCATCCAACTCCCCGAGCTCCTACAATGAGCAGTTCTTC. This translates into CASSSNSPSSYNEQFF.

This clonotype has only a few counts. The junction departs from germline at one end; a sequencing error may be responsible. The V call is TRBV6-5, the J call TRBJ1-4; TRBD1 aligns across 7 bases. Germline CDR1 and CDR2: MNHEY and SVGAGI. The CDR3 runs 14 residues. The CDR3 is CASRATGYNEKLLF. DNA for the CDR3: TGTGCCAGCAGGGCGACAGGGTATAATGAAAAACTGCTTTTT.

This clonotype came up a few times. This chain links TRBV6-5 with TRBJ2-7, with TRBD1 as a possible D gene (6 bases). From germline, CDR1 is MNHEY and CDR2 SVGAGI. The CDR3 runs 14 residues. Trimming removed 4 bases at V and 0 bases at J, with 10 bases between. CDR3 DNA sequence: TGTGCCAGCAGTTGGACAGATACCTCCTACGAGCAGTACTTC. The encoded protein is CASSWTDTSYEQYF.

The chain carries TRBV19 and TRBJ1-2, with D uncertain. V dropped 11 bases and J dropped 5 bases, with 9 bases sitting between them. Germline V gives CDR1 LNHDA, CDR2 SQIVND (reference sequence). The CDR3 runs 10 residues. CDR3 amino acids: CAFRLYGYTF. The CDR3 DNA follows: TGTGCCTTCAGGTTGTATGGCTACACCTTC.

The V gene is TRBV20-1, the J gene TRBJ1-2; 10 nucleotides agree with TRBD1. The trim removed 6 bases at V and 5 bases at J, leaving 6 bases unmatched. Germline CDR1 is DFQATT and CDR2 is SNEGSKA (reference sequence). The CDR3 totals 13 residues. This CDR3 is CSAPDRGPYGYTF. The DNA for the CDR3 is TGCAGTGCCCCCGACAGGGGGCCTTATGGCTACACCTTC.

Only a few counts were recorded for this clonotype. The chain is built from TRBV20-1 and TRBJ2-3; TRBD2 aligns across 9 bases. Trimming took 2 bases from V and 5 from J; bases not matched to a gene: 14. CDR3 length equals 17 residues. The V gene's germline CDR1 is DFQATT and CDR2 SNEGSKA (reference sequence). The CDR3 loop is CSARPLRASGDRDTQYF. DNA of the CDR3: TGCAGTGCTAGACCTTTGCGGGCTAGCGGGGATCGAGATACGCAGTATTTT.

This rearrangement joins TRBV4-2 to TRBJ1-2; 7 positions agree with TRBD1. This CDR3 has 13 amino acids. Germline V lookup: CDR1 LGHNA, CDR2 YNFKEQ. The V gene end was trimmed by 1 base and the J gene end by 13 bases; junction bases not matched to a gene: 9. CDR3 amino acids: CASSQVLDQGGTF. CDR3 DNA: TGTGCCAGCAGCCAAGTCCTCGATCAGGGGGGCACCTTC.

The rearrangement joins TRBV18 to TRBJ2-5; D is possibly TRBD1 (6 bases). The last part of the DNA fits TRBJ2-7 better; the J call may be wrong. Germline CDR1 and CDR2: KGHSH and LQKENI. CDR3 length: 15 residues. The CDR3 is CASSPGQPSSYEQYF. In DNA, the CDR3 is TGTGCCAGCTCACCGGGACAACCTAGCTCCTACGAGCAGTACTTC.

The chain carries TRBV2 and TRBJ2-2; D is perhaps TRBD2 (5 bases). CDR1 is SNHLY and CDR2 is FYNNEI in the germline V gene. V was clipped by 4 bases and J by 4 bases, with 10 bases between them. The CDR3 is 14 residues long. The CDR3 nucleotides are TGTGCCAGCAGTGGTGCCCGGGGCACCGGGGAGCTGTTTTTT. Protein product: CASSGARGTGELFF.

This rearrangement joins TRBV5-1 to TRBJ2-7, with TRBD1 matching 7 bases. The CDR3 runs to 14 residues. With 4 bases clipped from V and 3 bases from J, the junction kept 7 bases outside the gene matches. Germline V gives CDR1 SGHRS, CDR2 YFSETQ. CDR3 in amino acids: CASSPLDRDYEQYF. The CDR3 nucleotides are TGCGCCAGCAGCCCTCTTGACAGGGACTACGAGCAGTACTTC.

The J gene is TRBJ1-2, the V gene TRBV12-3 or TRBV12-4, with D maybe TRBD1 (5 bases). V shed 6 bases and J shed 3 bases, with 17 bases lying between them. This CDR3 comprises 15 residues. The CDR3 bases are TGTGCCAGCAGCCCCGGGACCGCGAGGGACTATGGCTACACCTTC. Translating gives CASSPGTARDYGYTF.

CDR3 region: CASSSQGAGQETQYF. CDR3 DNA sequence: TGTGCCAGCAGTTCCCAAGGGGCAGGCCAAGAGACCCAGTACTTC. The J gene is TRBJ2-5, the V gene TRBV28; the D gene is possibly TRBD1 (5 bases). V was pared by 4 bases and J by 1 base, with 13 bases between. Germline loops: CDR1 MDHEN, CDR2 SYDVKM. This CDR3 is built from 15 residues.